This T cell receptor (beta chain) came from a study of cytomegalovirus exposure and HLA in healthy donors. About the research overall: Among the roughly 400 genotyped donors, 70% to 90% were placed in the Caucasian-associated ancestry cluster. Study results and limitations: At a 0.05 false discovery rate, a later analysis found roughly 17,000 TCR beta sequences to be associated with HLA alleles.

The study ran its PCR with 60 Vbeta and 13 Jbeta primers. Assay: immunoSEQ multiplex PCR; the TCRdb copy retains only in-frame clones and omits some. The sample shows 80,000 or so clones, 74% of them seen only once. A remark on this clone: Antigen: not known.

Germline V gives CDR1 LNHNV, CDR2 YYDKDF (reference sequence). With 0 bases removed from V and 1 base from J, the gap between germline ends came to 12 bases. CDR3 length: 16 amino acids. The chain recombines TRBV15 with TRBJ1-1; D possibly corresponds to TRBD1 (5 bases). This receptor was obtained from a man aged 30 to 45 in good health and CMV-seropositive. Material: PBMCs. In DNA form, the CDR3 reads TGTGCCACCAGCAGAGAATTAGGACACGAGAACACTGAAGCTTTCTTT. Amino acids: CATSRELGHENTEAFF. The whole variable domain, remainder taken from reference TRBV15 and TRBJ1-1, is DAMVIQNPRYQVTQFGKPVTLSCSQTLNHNVMYWYQQKSSQAPKLLFHYYDKDFNNEADTPDNFQSRRPNTSFCFLDIRSPGLGDTAMYLCATSRELGHENTEAFFGQGTRLTVV.